The T cell receptor beta chain described here comes from a study of early T cells in non-severe SARS-CoV-2 infection. Turning to the study itself: Sequencing was performed on bulk RNA from unsorted whole blood, leaving chains unpaired. General study points: There was a bias toward anti-spike CD8 responses in VDJdb matching, which missed private and CD4 specificities.

This clonotype came up a few times. Antigen specificity is unknown. The germline V gene encodes CDR1 SQVTM and CDR2 ANQGSEA. V was trimmed by 4 bases and J by 4 bases, leaving 13 bases between them. The CDR3 is 14 residues long. Researchers tagged individual cDNA molecules with unique molecular identifiers. From the 5' RACE reads, TCRdb called clonotypes with MiXCR, one entry per CDR3 protein. The sample consists of under 70,000 distinct CDR3 sequences, 5.9% of them appearing once. The starting material was whole blood, obtained at baseline. This clonotype originated in an adult who was a healthcare worker with PCR-confirmed SARS-CoV-2 infection or an uninfected control (not recorded which). The J gene is TRBJ1-4, the V gene TRBV29-1; perhaps TRBD1 as D (6 bases). For the CDR3, the DNA is TGCAGCGTTGCCGCTCCCAGGGGTAATGAAAAACTGTTTTTT. Translation: CSVAAPRGNEKLFF. The full variable domain, with the rest looked up from reference TRBV29-1 and TRBJ1-4, is SAVISQKPSRDICQRGTSLTIQCQVDSQVTMMFWYRQQPGQSLTLIATANQGSEATYESGFVIDKFPISRPNLTFSTLTVSNMSPEDSSIYLCSVAAPRGNEKLFFGSGTQLSVL.